A selection of T cell receptor beta chains follows, all from one sample in a study of OX40 agonist ivuxolimab in advanced cancers. Sequenced by immunoSEQ multiplex PCR; TCRdb stores in-frame clones only, minus some. In the table there are 55,000 to 90,000 clones, 80% to 90% of which are singletons. Sequenced material: CD4+ or CD8+ T cells sorted from blood, taken in a trial of the OX40 agonist ivuxolimab. These receptors all stem from an adult with an advanced solid tumor such as melanoma, head and neck, liver or kidney cancer. The CDR3 runs from the conserved cysteine through the conserved F or W. Each record gives: CDR3 DNA, CDR3 protein, D gene, V gene, J gene, clone size. The D gene is left open where the match is weak. The listing skips clone size in some rows; elsewhere it reads once, few, many or a size class.

cdr3_nt: TGTGCCAGCAGCTTAAAGGGCTCCTACGAGCAGTACTTC
cdr3_aa: CASSLKGSYEQYF
d_call: NA
v_call: TRBV7-2
j_call: TRBJ2-7
clone_size: NA

cdr3_nt: TGTGCCAGCAGCCCAACAGTAGCCTCCTACGAGCAGTACTTC
cdr3_aa: CASSPTVASYEQYF
d_call: NA
v_call: TRBV7-2
j_call: TRBJ2-7
clone_size: NA

cdr3_nt: TGTGCCAGTAGTATAGTTGAGACTCAATCCCTCAAGCAGTACTTC
cdr3_aa: CASSIVETQSLKQYF
d_call: NA
v_call: TRBV19
j_call: TRBJ2-7
clone_size: NA

cdr3_nt: TGTGCCAGCAGTTTGTTCGGGACCGCCTCTGAAAAACTGTTTTTT
cdr3_aa: CASSLFGTASEKLFF
d_call: NA
v_call: TRBV28
j_call: TRBJ1-4
clone_size: NA

cdr3_nt: TGCGCCAGCAGCCAAGATAGTTGGGCTGGAGGGGGGTACGAGCAGTACTTC
cdr3_aa: CASSQDSWAGGGYEQYF
d_call: NA
v_call: TRBV4-1
j_call: TRBJ2-7
clone_size: NA

cdr3_nt: TGTGCCAGCAGCCCCCTCATTCCCGAGAACACTGAAGCTTTCTTT
cdr3_aa: CASSPLIPENTEAFF
d_call: NA
v_call: TRBV6-6
j_call: TRBJ1-1
clone_size: NA

cdr3_nt: TGTGCCAGTAACCCTCGGAGAGGGGGCGCGCGAATGAAGGAGCAGTTCTTC
cdr3_aa: CASNPRRGGARMKEQFF
d_call: TRBD1
v_call: TRBV19
j_call: TRBJ2-1
clone_size: few

cdr3_nt: TGTGCCAGCAGCTTAGTTCGGGGGGCTTCGGATACGCAGTATTTT
cdr3_aa: CASSLVRGASDTQYF
d_call: NA
v_call: TRBV7-3
j_call: TRBJ2-3
clone_size: NA

cdr3_nt: TGTGCCAGTAGTTCCCCGGGACTAGCGGGAGCCGAGCAGTACTTC
cdr3_aa: CASSSPGLAGAEQYF
d_call: TRBD2
v_call: TRBV19
j_call: TRBJ2-7
clone_size: NA

cdr3_nt: TGTGCCAGCAGCTTAGGGCAGGGAAGGAGTCAGCCCCAGCATTTT
cdr3_aa: CASSLGQGRSQPQHF
d_call: NA
v_call: TRBV7-2
j_call: TRBJ1-5
clone_size: NA

cdr3_nt: TGTGCCAGCAGCTCCCAGGCGGGTTCACCCCTCCACTTT
cdr3_aa: CASSSQAGSPLHF
d_call: NA
v_call: TRBV11-3
j_call: TRBJ1-6
clone_size: NA